These T cell receptor beta chains were read from a single sample in a study of blood T cell repertoires in COVID-19. Some clones are missing from TCRdb's copy, which holds only in-frame ones; the method was immunoSEQ multiplex PCR. The data hold fewer than 300,000 clones, with 84% observed a single time. The sample consisted of peripheral blood. The receptors come from a human donor with COVID-19, enrolled during active disease. The donor label of this sample is uncertain. Both conserved end residues are part of each CDR3. The D gene is left open where the match is weak. Clone size, where shown, is once, few, many, or a class for clones that have expanded.

V gene: TRBV18; J gene: TRBJ2-2; D gene: NA; clone size: once; CDR3 protein: CASSFDWRTGGELFF; CDR3 DNA: TGTGCCAGCTCATTTGACTGGCGAACAGGCGGGGAGCTGTTTTTT
V gene: TRBV5-4; J gene: TRBJ2-7; D gene: NA; clone size: NA; CDR3 protein: CASSLPSSYEQYF; CDR3 DNA: TGTGCCAGCAGCTTACCTAGCAGCTACGAGCAGTACTTC
V gene: TRBV10-1; J gene: TRBJ2-1; D gene: TRBD2; clone size: NA; CDR3 protein: CASAPLSSGSLNEQFF; CDR3 DNA: TGCGCCAGCGCCCCTTTGTCTAGCGGGAGTTTAAATGAGCAGTTCTTC
V gene: TRBV5-1; J gene: TRBJ1-5; D gene: NA; clone size: NA; CDR3 protein: CASSLGAGNDQPQHF; CDR3 DNA: TGCGCCAGCAGCTTGGGGGCAGGGAACGATCAGCCCCAGCATTTT
V gene: TRBV18; J gene: TRBJ1-1; D gene: NA; clone size: NA; CDR3 protein: CASSSIRGGDTEAFF; CDR3 DNA: TGTGCCAGCTCATCTATCCGAGGGGGGGACACTGAAGCTTTCTTT
V gene: TRBV5-1; J gene: TRBJ1-1; D gene: TRBD1; clone size: NA; CDR3 protein: CASSPSGGPRTAFF; CDR3 DNA: TGCGCCAGCAGCCCCTCAGGGGGACCTCGGACGGCTTTCTTT
V gene: TRBV20-1; J gene: TRBJ2-3; D gene: NA; clone size: NA; CDR3 protein: CSARDGRRQYF; CDR3 DNA: TGCAGTGCTAGAGATGGGAGGAGGCAGTATTTT
V gene: TRBV9; J gene: TRBJ2-1; D gene: NA; clone size: NA; CDR3 protein: CASSVGDLTYNEQFF; CDR3 DNA: TGTGCCAGCAGCGTAGGAGATCTAACCTACAATGAGCAGTTCTTC
V gene: TRBV14; J gene: TRBJ2-3; D gene: NA; clone size: NA; CDR3 protein: CASSSGISTDTQYF; CDR3 DNA: TGTGCCAGCAGTTCCGGTATCAGCACAGATACGCAGTATTTT
V gene: TRBV7-6; J gene: TRBJ1-5; D gene: TRBD1; clone size: NA; CDR3 protein: CASSLSPIPGTDFFSNQPQHF; CDR3 DNA: TGTGCCAGCAGCTTAAGTCCGATCCCCGGGACAGACTTTTTTAGCAATCAGCCCCAGCATTTT
V gene: TRBV5-4; J gene: TRBJ2-6; D gene: TRBD1; clone size: NA; CDR3 protein: CASSLGGTGKSGANVLTF; CDR3 DNA: TGTGCCAGCAGCTTGGGCGGGACAGGGAAGTCTGGGGCCAACGTCCTGACTTTC
V gene: TRBV11-1; J gene: TRBJ2-7; D gene: TRBD2; clone size: NA; CDR3 protein: CASSKLAGTVAYEQYF; CDR3 DNA: TGTGCCAGCAGCAAACTAGCGGGAACCGTCGCCTACGAGCAGTACTTC
V gene: TRBV27; J gene: TRBJ2-1; D gene: TRBD2; clone size: NA; CDR3 protein: CASSFWTSGRARNEQFF; CDR3 DNA: TGTGCCAGCAGTTTCTGGACTAGCGGGAGGGCCCGCAATGAGCAGTTCTTC
V gene: TRBV27; J gene: TRBJ2-2; D gene: NA; clone size: once; CDR3 protein: CASSLNVRRTGAGELFF; CDR3 DNA: TGTGCCAGCAGTTTAAATGTAAGGCGAACAGGCGCCGGGGAGCTGTTTTTT
V gene: TRBV25-1; J gene: TRBJ2-3; D gene: TRBD2; clone size: NA; CDR3 protein: CASSGGLATDTQYF; CDR3 DNA: TGTGCCAGCAGCGGCGGACTAGCGACAGATACGCAGTATTTT
V gene: TRBV12-3/TRBV12-4; J gene: TRBJ2-2; D gene: NA; clone size: NA; CDR3 protein: CASSSGAGELFF; CDR3 DNA: TGTGCCAGCAGTTCAGGGGCCGGGGAGCTGTTTTTT
V gene: TRBV4-2; J gene: TRBJ2-7; D gene: TRBD2; clone size: NA; CDR3 protein: CASSQESRGAGVSYEQYF; CDR3 DNA: TGTGCCAGCAGCCAAGAATCCCGTGGGGCGGGAGTATCTTACGAGCAGTACTTC
V gene: TRBV19; J gene: TRBJ2-7; D gene: NA; clone size: NA; CDR3 protein: CASSIDHVSSYEQYF; CDR3 DNA: TGTGCCAGTAGTATAGATCACGTCAGCTCCTACGAGCAGTACTTC
V gene: TRBV14; J gene: TRBJ2-5; D gene: NA; clone size: NA; CDR3 protein: CASSHTSGGETQYF; CDR3 DNA: TGTGCCAGCAGCCACACTTCCGGCGGGGAGACCCAGTACTTC
V gene: TRBV11-2; J gene: TRBJ1-4; D gene: NA; clone size: NA; CDR3 protein: CASRAQGTTNEKLFF; CDR3 DNA: TGTGCCAGCAGGGCGCAGGGAACAACTAATGAAAAACTGTTTTTT
V gene: TRBV7-5; J gene: TRBJ2-7; D gene: NA; clone size: NA; CDR3 protein: CARSPNYPEQYF; CDR3 DNA: TGTGCCAGAAGCCCTAATTATCCCGAGCAGTACTTC
V gene: TRBV19; J gene: TRBJ1-5; D gene: NA; clone size: NA; CDR3 protein: CASSSSRGLRVGSNQPQHF; CDR3 DNA: TGTGCCAGTAGTTCAAGCAGGGGCCTCCGGGTTGGTAGCAATCAGCCCCAGCATTTT
V gene: TRBV11-1; J gene: TRBJ2-3; D gene: NA; clone size: NA; CDR3 protein: CASSRERTDTQYF; CDR3 DNA: TGTGCCAGCAGCCGGGAGAGGACAGATACGCAGTATTTT
V gene: TRBV30; J gene: TRBJ2-7; D gene: NA; clone size: once; CDR3 protein: CAWSKGVEYEQYF; CDR3 DNA: TGTGCCTGGAGCAAGGGGGTAGAGTACGAGCAGTACTTC
V gene: TRBV29-1; J gene: TRBJ1-5; D gene: TRBD1; clone size: few; CDR3 protein: CSVERTGEPNQPQHF; CDR3 DNA: TGCAGCGTTGAGAGGACAGGTGAACCCAATCAGCCCCAGCATTTT
V gene: TRBV25-1; J gene: TRBJ2-7; D gene: NA; clone size: NA; CDR3 protein: CASRGGAPYEQYF; CDR3 DNA: TGTGCCAGCAGAGGGGGGGCCCCCTACGAGCAGTACTTC
V gene: TRBV18; J gene: TRBJ2-3; D gene: TRBD2; clone size: NA; CDR3 protein: CASSPGAGGPMNTQYF; CDR3 DNA: TGTGCCAGCTCACCAGGAGCGGGAGGGCCTATGAATACGCAGTATTTT
V gene: TRBV27; J gene: TRBJ2-1; D gene: NA; clone size: NA; CDR3 protein: CASSLLAGNVNNEQFF; CDR3 DNA: TGTGCCAGCAGTTTATTGGCAGGGAACGTAAACAATGAGCAGTTCTTC
V gene: TRBV7-9; J gene: TRBJ2-1; D gene: TRBD2; clone size: NA; CDR3 protein: CASSPRGGTSGRNEQFF; CDR3 DNA: TGTGCCAGCAGCCCCCGGGGCGGGACTAGCGGGAGGAATGAGCAGTTCTTC
V gene: TRBV7-2; J gene: TRBJ2-2; D gene: TRBD2; clone size: NA; CDR3 protein: CASSLFAGGIGGELFF; CDR3 DNA: TGTGCCAGCAGCTTATTCGCGGGAGGGATTGGCGGGGAGCTGTTTTTT
V gene: TRBV30; J gene: TRBJ2-1; D gene: NA; clone size: NA; CDR3 protein: CAWSLIILGEQFF; CDR3 DNA: TGTGCCTGGAGCCTCATTATCCTAGGTGAGCAGTTCTTC
V gene: TRBV18; J gene: TRBJ1-5; D gene: TRBD1; clone size: NA; CDR3 protein: CASSTGTGGFPQHF; CDR3 DNA: TGTGCCAGCTCAACCGGGACAGGGGGCTTCCCCCAGCATTTT